The 27 T cell receptor beta chains listed next were all sequenced from one sample in a study of T-cell reconstitution after alpha-beta-depleted transplantation in children. TCRbeta library construction was performed incorporating unique molecular identifiers. Each CDR3 protein is one row after TCRdb ran MiXCR on the PCR reads. The sample yields 580,000 or so distinct CDR3 sequences, 20% to 25% seen once. Material: PBMCs, mostly from graft donor cells, obtained 360 days after TCRalphabeta/CD19-depleted stem cell transplant. The receptors originated from a boy in the first two years of life who had a stem cell transplant for acute myeloid leukemia, so the T cells may come from the graft donor.

About this clonotype itself: This may come from a read error, since a much larger clone is one base off. A read error is likely, as this CDR3 ends without the conserved phenylalanine or tryptophan. The genes are TRBV10-3 and TRBJ1-1; D not certain. V was pared by 10 bases and J by 4 bases, with 10 bases between. This CDR3 is 11 amino acids long. The V gene's germline CDR1 is ENHRY and CDR2 SYGVKD. CDR3 in DNA: TGTGCCAGCCTTGTGGGCACTGAAGCTTTCTCT. This encodes CASLVGTEAFS.

The V gene is TRBV19, the J gene TRBJ2-3; TRBD2 matches at 7 bases. Germline CDR1 and CDR2: LNHDA and SQIVND (reference sequence). The CDR3 length is 16 residues. V lost 2 bases and J lost 2; bases outside the gene matches: 7. This chain's CDR3 is CASSIRAAGFTDTQYF. The CDR3 DNA follows: TGTGCCAGTAGTATAAGAGCAGCGGGATTCACAGATACGCAGTATTTT.

This clonotype was seen only a few times. The chain combines TRBV20-1 with TRBJ1-3, with a weak D call TRBD1 (5 bases). V lost 2 bases, J lost 8 bases, and 16 bases lay in between. The CDR3 totals 14 residues. Germline assignment: CDR1 DFQATT and CDR2 SNEGSKA (reference sequence). The CDR3 sequence is CSARRDGTRHTIYF. The CDR3 nucleotides are TGCAGTGCTAGAAGGGACGGAACTCGGCACACCATATATTTT.

This chain joins TRBV6-2 or TRBV6-3 and TRBJ2-3, with unresolved D. Per germline, CDR1 MNHEY and CDR2 SVGEGT. V was cut by 2 bases and J by 0 bases, with 9 bases left in between. The CDR3 is made up of 15 amino acids. CDR3 sequence: CASSYVRSSTDTQYF. CDR3 DNA: TGTGCCAGCAGTTACGTCAGGTCTAGCACAGATACGCAGTATTTT.

The genes are TRBV6-1 and TRBJ1-1; D gene uncertain. V dropped 8 bases and J dropped 0 bases, with 16 bases sitting between them. The germline V gene encodes CDR1 MNHNS and CDR2 SASEGT. There are 15 residues in the CDR3. The CDR3 sequence: CASAPVGRMNTEAFF. The CDR3 DNA is TGTGCCAGCGCCCCCGTGGGGAGGATGAACACTGAAGCTTTCTTT.

This clonotype occurred a few times. This rearrangement joins TRBV7-6 to TRBJ2-5; 9 bases agree with TRBD2. V shed 5 bases, J shed 5 bases, and the junction held 3 bases outside the gene matches. Germline V CDR1 and CDR2: SGHVS, FNYEAQ. The CDR3 is 13 amino acids. Here the CDR3 reads CASSPSGVETQYF. The CDR3 nucleotides are TGTGCCAGCAGCCCTAGCGGGGTGGAGACCCAGTACTTC.

J is TRBJ1-5 and V is TRBV12-3 or TRBV12-4; 7 bases map to TRBD1. The CDR3 spans 17 residues. V dropped 3 bases and J dropped 6; count of bases not matched to a gene: 14. The CDR3 nucleotides read TGTGCCAGCAGTTTGGGTACGGACAGGAAAAGAGGTCAGCCCCAGCATTTT. Its translation: CASSLGTDRKRGQPQHF.

The chain carries TRBV29-1 and TRBJ1-2; no clear D. CDR3 length equals 11 residues. V lost 4 bases and J 5 bases, leaving 8 bases between the germline ends. Per the germline V gene, CDR1 is SQVTM and CDR2 is ANQGSEA. The CDR3 DNA reads TGCAGCGTTGTATGGGAATATGGCTACACCTTC. Translated, it gives CSVVWEYGYTF.

The J gene is TRBJ2-3, the V gene TRBV3-1; possibly TRBD2 for D (6 bases). In germline, CDR1 is LGHDT, CDR2 YNNKEL (reference sequence). V was pared by 1 base and J by 1 base, with 12 bases between. The CDR3 is made up of 16 amino acids. CDR3 coding DNA: TGTGCCAGCAGCCAAGTCCAGGGCGGGGGCACAGATACGCAGTATTTT. This sequence encodes CASSQVQGGGTDTQYF.

The V gene is TRBV6-2 or TRBV6-3, the J gene TRBJ1-5; no definite D call. Germline V lookup: CDR1 MNHEY, CDR2 SVGEGT. The CDR3 runs 14 residues. V was clipped by 6 bases and J by 3 bases, with 12 bases between them. The CDR3 region is CASSPNWANQPQHF. Here the CDR3 DNA reads TGTGCCAGCAGCCCGAACTGGGCCAATCAGCCCCAGCATTTT.

Many counts were recorded for this clonotype. The chain couples TRBV5-1 to TRBJ1-6; TRBD1 agrees at 9 bases. With V trimmed by 3 bases and J by 8 bases, 12 bases remained unmatched. The CDR3 spans 17 residues. CDR1 SGHRS and CDR2 YFSETQ come from the germline V gene. CDR3 sequence (DNA): TGCGCCAGCAGCTCCGGGACAGGGTCCTCTACGTATTCACCCCTCCACTTT. Translated, it gives CASSSGTGSSTYSPLHF.

The chain employs TRBV28 and TRBJ1-2, with D tentatively TRBD1 (6 bases). The CDR3 runs 15 residues. Between the trimmed V and J ends, which lost 3 bases and 7 bases, there was a span of 18 bases. CDR1 MDHEN and CDR2 SYDVKM come from the germline V gene. The CDR3 sequence is CASSLGGQRRRGYTF. CDR3 DNA sequence: TGTGCCAGCAGTTTGGGCGGACAGCGGAGACGTGGCTACACCTTC.

This clonotype has a count of ten or more. The gene calls are TRBV9 and TRBJ1-1; D gene ambiguous. CDR1 is SGDLS and CDR2 is YYNGEE in the germline V gene. V lost 0 bases and J lost 1, with 7 bases in between. The CDR3 is 14 residues long. CDR3 nucleotide sequence: TGTGCCAGCAGCGTAGCCCGAGGGAACACTGAAGCTTTCTTT. Amino acid sequence: CASSVARGNTEAFF.

This clonotype was recorded a few times. This chain links TRBV2 with TRBJ2-7; 7 bases are a match to TRBD2. The CDR3 is 15 residues long. CDR1 and CDR2 (germline): SNHLY, FYNNEI. The V and J ends lost 0 bases and 1 base, in that order; junction bases with no gene match: 3. Here the CDR3 reads CASSEARGGSYEQYF. DNA of the CDR3: TGTGCCAGCAGTGAAGCGAGGGGAGGGTCCTACGAGCAGTACTTC.

At least ten counts were recorded for this clonotype. The V gene is TRBV7-8, the J gene TRBJ1-1; TRBD1 matches 11 bases. Losses at the gene ends were 5 bases for V and 5 bases for J; bases not matched to a gene: 7. From germline, CDR1 is SGHVS and CDR2 FQNEAQ. The CDR3 contains 15 residues. The DNA of the CDR3 is TGTGCCAGCAGCCCGGACAGGGGGCTTAATACTGAAGCTTTCTTT. This codes for CASSPDRGLNTEAFF.

This clonotype has ten or more counts. The rearrangement uses TRBV5-1 and TRBJ2-3; 13 bases agree with TRBD2. The V gene's germline CDR1 is SGHRS and CDR2 YFSETQ. The CDR3 loop spans 16 amino acids. The V and J ends lost 4 bases and 2 bases, in that order; junction bases with no gene match: 4. The CDR3 protein is CASSPGLAGVTDTQYF. In DNA, the CDR3 is TGCGCCAGCAGCCCCGGACTAGCGGGGGTCACAGATACGCAGTATTTT.

The chain couples TRBV12-3 or TRBV12-4 to TRBJ2-5, with D possibly TRBD2 on 6 matching bases. V dropped 0 bases and J dropped 5 bases, with 10 bases sitting between them. This CDR3 region has 14 residues. The CDR3 DNA reads as TGTGCCAGCAGTTTAGCGGCGGGGTGGGAGACCCAGTACTTC. It is translated as CASSLAAGWETQYF.

Ten or more counts support this clonotype. The chain recombines TRBV11-1 with TRBJ2-1; 9 bases match TRBD1. The trim removed 2 bases at V and 2 bases at J, leaving 10 bases unmatched. Germline V lookup: CDR1 SGHAT, CDR2 FQDESV (reference sequence). This CDR3 has 18 residues. For the CDR3, the DNA is TGTGCCAGCAGCTTAAGTAGTCTCCGGGACAGGGCCTACAATGAGCAGTTCTTC. It encodes CASSLSSLRDRAYNEQFF. Supplemented by reference TRBV11-1 and TRBJ2-1, the full variable domain reads EAEVAQSPRYKITEKSQAVAFWCDPISGHATLYWYRQILGQGPELLVQFQDESVVDDSQLPKDRFSAERLKGVDSTLKIQPAELGDSAMYLCASSLSSLRDRAYNEQFFGPGTRLTVL.

The genes are TRBV7-6 and TRBJ2-3, with TRBD2 identical over 9 bases. CDR3 size: 15 residues. V dropped 0 bases and J dropped 3; count of bases not matched to a gene: 1. Germline V gene data show CDR1 as SGHVS and CDR2 as FNYEAQ. For the CDR3, the DNA is TGTGCCAGCAGCTTAGCGCTAGCGGGGACAGATACGCAGTATTTT. It is translated as CASSLALAGTDTQYF.

The chain employs TRBV7-9 and TRBJ2-1, with a tentative D call TRBD2 (6 bases). The V gene lost 6 bases and the J gene lost 4 bases, with 10 bases spanning the gap. Germline assignment: CDR1 SEHNR and CDR2 FQNEAQ (reference sequence). This CDR3 has 13 residues. This chain's CDR3 is CASREGLYNEQFF. The DNA for the CDR3 is TGTGCCAGCAGGGAGGGGCTGTACAATGAGCAGTTCTTC.

The chain links TRBV29-1 to TRBJ2-5; D possibly corresponds to TRBD2 (6 bases). The CDR3 runs to 13 residues. The V and J ends lost 0 bases and 10 bases respectively, with 15 bases between them. The V gene's germline CDR1 is SQVTM and CDR2 ANQGSEA. The CDR3 nucleotides are TGCAGCGTTGAAGATCAGGGACTTGGTGGCCAGTACTTC. Translated: CSVEDQGLGGQYF.

V and J are TRBV7-9 and TRBJ1-5; 7 nucleotides agree with TRBD1. The CDR3 loop spans 14 amino acids. Trimming cost V 4 bases and J 3 bases; bases outside gene matches: 3. CDR1 SEHNR and CDR2 FQNEAQ come from the germline V gene (reference sequence). In DNA form, the CDR3 reads TGTGCCAGCAGCTCGGGGACAGTCAATCAGCCCCAGCATTTT. Its translation is CASSSGTVNQPQHF.

This rearrangement joins TRBV19 to TRBJ2-7, with TRBD2 matching over 13 bases. CDR3 length: 15 amino acids. Germline CDR1 and CDR2: LNHDA and SQIVND (reference sequence). V was clipped by 5 bases and J by 4 bases; unmatched bases: 5. CDR3: CASSSRTSGSYEQYF. The CDR3 DNA is TGTGCCAGTAGTTCCAGGACTAGCGGGAGTTACGAGCAGTACTTC.

The chain is built from TRBV4-3 and TRBJ1-2, with 8 nucleotides matching TRBD1. The CDR3 sequence is 16 residues long. V was pared by 0 bases and J by 6 bases, with 9 bases of the junction left unmatched. CDR1 LGHNA and CDR2 YSLEER come from the germline V gene. For the CDR3, the DNA is TGCGCCAGCAGCCAAGATTCTTGGACAGGGTGGGATGGCTACACCTTC. It translates to CASSQDSWTGWDGYTF.

The rearrangement links TRBV5-1 to TRBJ1-2, with D maybe TRBD1 (5 bases). CDR1 and CDR2 from the germline V gene are SGHRS and YFSETQ. CDR3 length: 17 amino acids. Trimming shortened V by 0 bases and J by 0 bases, and 15 bases separated the two germline ends. CDR3 protein: CASSLGTRGSANYGYTF. For the CDR3, the DNA is TGCGCCAGCAGCTTGGGTACCCGGGGCAGTGCTAACTATGGCTACACCTTC.

The V gene is TRBV20-1, the J gene TRBJ2-3; tentatively, D is TRBD1 or TRBD2 (6 bases each). V was clipped by 3 bases and J by 6 bases, with 13 bases between them. Per germline, CDR1 DFQATT and CDR2 SNEGSKA (reference sequence). This CDR3 contains 13 residues. CDR3 DNA: TGCAGTGCTAGGCTGGGGGGCTCTGATACGCAGTATTTT. This sequence encodes CSARLGGSDTQYF.

The rearrangement uses TRBV2 and TRBJ1-5, with TRBD1 as a possible D gene (5 bases). The germline V gene has CDR1 SNHLY and CDR2 FYNNEI. The CDR3 loop spans 15 amino acids. The V end was cut by 5 bases, the J end by 0 bases, with 11 bases between. CDR3 sequence (DNA): TGTGCCAGCAGTCAGGGACCTGGTAGCAATCAGCCCCAGCATTTT. Translation: CASSQGPGSNQPQHF.